These T cell receptor beta chains were read from a single sample in a study of T cell changes during pregnancy in multiple sclerosis. Assay used: immunoSEQ multiplex PCR; TCRdb lists only in-frame clones, some missing. The table includes around 30,000 clones, about 89% detected once. The source material was CD8+ T cells from peripheral blood mononuclear cells, sampled in the second trimester of pregnancy. Receptors originate from a female donor with multiple sclerosis, enrolled in a pregnancy study. Both conserved end residues are part of each CDR3. Fields, in order: V gene, CDR3 length, D gene, J gene, clone size, CDR3 protein, CDR3 DNA. D genes are given only for firm matches. Clone size, where shown, is once, few, many, or a class for clones that have expanded.

TRBV27	13	.	TRBJ1-1	.	CASSLSLLTEAFF	TGTGCCAGCAGTTTATCTTTACTCACCGAAGCTTTCTTT
TRBV6-5	12	.	TRBJ1-1	.	CASSSMNTEAFF	TGTGCCAGCAGTTCTATGAACACTGAAGCTTTCTTT
TRBV6-5	14	.	TRBJ1-1	.	CASSYWQGNTEAFF	TGTGCCAGCAGTTACTGGCAGGGTAACACTGAAGCTTTCTTT
TRBV4-3	16	TRBD2	TRBJ2-5	.	CASSMSGAVPLETQYF	TGCGCCAGCAGTATGAGCGGGGCGGTCCCACTGGAGACCCAGTACTTC
TRBV7-9	12	.	TRBJ1-1	.	CASSFRESEAFF	TGTGCCAGCAGCTTTAGAGAAAGTGAAGCTTTCTTT
TRBV11-2	15	.	TRBJ2-5	.	CASSLEPGWIETQYF	TGTGCCAGCAGCTTAGAGCCAGGGTGGATAGAGACCCAGTACTTC
TRBV6-1	16	TRBD2	TRBJ2-3	.	CASSEARGGATDTQYF	TGTGCCAGCAGTGAAGCGCGGGGGGGGGCCACAGATACGCAGTATTTT
TRBV27	11	TRBD1	TRBJ1-1	.	CASSDDRDSFF	TGTGCCAGCAGCGACGACAGGGATTCTTTCTTT
TRBV28	15	.	TRBJ2-1	once	CASSLPGTFMNEQFF	TGTGCCAGCAGTCTCCCCGGGACTTTTATGAATGAGCAGTTCTTC
TRBV5-6	16	TRBD1	TRBJ1-2	.	CASSQPQGTPNYGYTF	TGTGCCAGCAGCCAGCCACAGGGGACGCCAAACTATGGCTACACCTTC
TRBV9	16	TRBD1	TRBJ2-3	.	CASSAISGQGEDTQYF	TGTGCCAGCAGCGCGATATCTGGACAGGGCGAGGATACGCAGTATTTT
TRBV5-5	16	.	TRBJ1-2	.	CASTPVPGGLIYGYTF	TGTGCCAGCACCCCGGTCCCGGGGGGGCTCATCTATGGCTACACCTTC
TRBV19	15	TRBD1	TRBJ1-5	.	CASSTGTGEHQPQHF	TGTGCCAGTAGTACCGGGACAGGGGAACATCAGCCCCAGCATTTT